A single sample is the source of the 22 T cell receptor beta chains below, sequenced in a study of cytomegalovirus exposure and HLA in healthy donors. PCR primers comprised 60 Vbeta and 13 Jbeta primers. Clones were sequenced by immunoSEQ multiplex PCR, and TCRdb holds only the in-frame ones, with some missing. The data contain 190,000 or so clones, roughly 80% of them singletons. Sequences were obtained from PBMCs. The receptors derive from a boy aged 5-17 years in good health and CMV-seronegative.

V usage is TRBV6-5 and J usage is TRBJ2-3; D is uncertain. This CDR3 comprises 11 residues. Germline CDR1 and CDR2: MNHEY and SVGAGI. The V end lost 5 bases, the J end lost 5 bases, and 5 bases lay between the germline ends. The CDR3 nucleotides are TGTGCCAGCAGTGTGAGAGATACGCAGTATTTT. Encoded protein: CASSVRDTQYF.

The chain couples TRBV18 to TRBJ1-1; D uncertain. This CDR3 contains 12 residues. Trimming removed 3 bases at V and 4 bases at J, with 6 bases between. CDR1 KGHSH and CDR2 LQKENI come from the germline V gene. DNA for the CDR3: TGTGCCAGCTCACCCCTCGGCACTGAAGCTTTCTTT. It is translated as CASSPLGTEAFF.

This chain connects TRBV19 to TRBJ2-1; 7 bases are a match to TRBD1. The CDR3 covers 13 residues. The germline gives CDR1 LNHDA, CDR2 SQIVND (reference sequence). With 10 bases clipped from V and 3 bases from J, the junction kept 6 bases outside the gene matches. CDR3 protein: CATERQGYNEQFF. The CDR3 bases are TGTGCCACCGAGAGACAGGGCTACAATGAGCAGTTCTTC.

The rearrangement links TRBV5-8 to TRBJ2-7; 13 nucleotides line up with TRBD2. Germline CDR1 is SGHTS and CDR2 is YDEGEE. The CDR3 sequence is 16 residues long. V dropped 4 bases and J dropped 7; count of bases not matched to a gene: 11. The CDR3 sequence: CASSALLAGGPGEQYF. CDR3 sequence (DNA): TGTGCCAGCAGCGCTCTACTAGCGGGAGGGCCTGGAGAGCAGTACTTC.

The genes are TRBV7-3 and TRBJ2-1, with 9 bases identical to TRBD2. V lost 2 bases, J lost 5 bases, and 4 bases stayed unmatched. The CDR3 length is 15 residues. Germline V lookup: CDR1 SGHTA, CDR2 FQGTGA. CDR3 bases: TGTGCCAGCAGCTTATTACTAGCGGGCCACAATGAGCAGTTCTTC. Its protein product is CASSLLLAGHNEQFF.

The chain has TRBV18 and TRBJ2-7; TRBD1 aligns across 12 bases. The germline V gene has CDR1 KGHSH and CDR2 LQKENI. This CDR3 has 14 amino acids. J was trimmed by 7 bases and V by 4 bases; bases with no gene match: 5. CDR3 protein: CASSRDRGPGEQYF. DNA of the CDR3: TGTGCCAGCTCACGGGACAGGGGGCCAGGGGAGCAGTACTTC.

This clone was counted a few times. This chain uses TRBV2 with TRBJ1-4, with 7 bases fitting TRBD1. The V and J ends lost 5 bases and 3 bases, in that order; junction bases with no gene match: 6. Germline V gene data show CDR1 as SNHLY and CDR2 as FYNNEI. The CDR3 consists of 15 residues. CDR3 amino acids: CASSPPGQSNEKLFF. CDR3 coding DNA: TGTGCCAGCAGTCCTCCGGGACAGTCTAATGAAAAACTGTTTTTT.

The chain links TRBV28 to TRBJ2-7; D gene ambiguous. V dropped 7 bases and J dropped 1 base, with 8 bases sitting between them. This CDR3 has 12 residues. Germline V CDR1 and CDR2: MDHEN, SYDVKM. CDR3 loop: CASKTQSYEQYF. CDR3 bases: TGTGCCAGCAAGACACAGTCCTACGAGCAGTACTTC.

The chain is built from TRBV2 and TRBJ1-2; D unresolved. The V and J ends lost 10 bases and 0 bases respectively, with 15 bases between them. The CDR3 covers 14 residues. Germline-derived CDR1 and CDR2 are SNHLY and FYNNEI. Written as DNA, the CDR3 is TGTGCCACCCTGGGAGCGACTTCTAACTATGGCTACACCTTC. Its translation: CATLGATSNYGYTF.

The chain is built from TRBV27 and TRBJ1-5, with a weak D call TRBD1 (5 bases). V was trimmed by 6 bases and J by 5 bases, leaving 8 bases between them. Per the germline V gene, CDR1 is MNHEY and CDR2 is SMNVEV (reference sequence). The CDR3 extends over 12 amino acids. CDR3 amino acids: CASRGGDQPQHF. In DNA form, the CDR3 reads TGTGCCAGCAGGGGAGGGGATCAGCCCCAGCATTTT.

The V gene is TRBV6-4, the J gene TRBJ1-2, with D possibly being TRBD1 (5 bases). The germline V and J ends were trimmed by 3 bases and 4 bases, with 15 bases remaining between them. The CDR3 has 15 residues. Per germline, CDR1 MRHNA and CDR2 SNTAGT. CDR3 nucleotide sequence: TGTGCCAGCAGTGAGACTCCGACAGACATCTATGGCTACACCTTC. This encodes CASSETPTDIYGYTF.

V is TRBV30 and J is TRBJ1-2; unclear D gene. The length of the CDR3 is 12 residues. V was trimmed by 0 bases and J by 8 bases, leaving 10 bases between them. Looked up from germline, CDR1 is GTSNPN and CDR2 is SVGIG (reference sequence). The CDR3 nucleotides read TGTGCCTGGAGTGTATGGGCGCCGGGCTACACCTTC. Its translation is CAWSVWAPGYTF.

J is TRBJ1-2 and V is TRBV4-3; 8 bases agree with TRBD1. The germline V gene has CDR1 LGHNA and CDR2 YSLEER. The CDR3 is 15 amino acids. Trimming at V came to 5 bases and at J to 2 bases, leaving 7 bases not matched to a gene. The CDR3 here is CASSFDRGQNYGYTF. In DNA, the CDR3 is TGCGCCAGCAGCTTCGACAGGGGACAGAACTATGGCTACACCTTC.

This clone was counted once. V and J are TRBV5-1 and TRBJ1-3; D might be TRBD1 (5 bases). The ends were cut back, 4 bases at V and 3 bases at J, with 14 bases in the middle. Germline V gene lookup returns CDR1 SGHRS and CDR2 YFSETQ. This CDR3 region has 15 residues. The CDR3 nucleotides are TGCGCCAGCAGCACTCAGGGTCTGGGTGGAAACACCATATATTTT. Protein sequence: CASSTQGLGGNTIYF. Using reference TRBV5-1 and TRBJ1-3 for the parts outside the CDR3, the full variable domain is KAGVTQTPRYLIKTRGQQVTLSCSPISGHRSVSWYQQTPGQGLQFLFEYFSETQRNKGNFPGRFSGRQFSNSRSEMNVSTLELGDSALYLCASSTQGLGGNTIYFGEGSWLTVV.

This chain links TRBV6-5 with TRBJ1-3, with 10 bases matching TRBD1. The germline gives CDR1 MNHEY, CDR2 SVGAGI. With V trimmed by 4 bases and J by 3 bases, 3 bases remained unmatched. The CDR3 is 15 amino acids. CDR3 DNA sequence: TGTGCCAGCAGTTTGGACAGGGGGAATGGAAACACCATATATTTT. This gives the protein CASSLDRGNGNTIYF.

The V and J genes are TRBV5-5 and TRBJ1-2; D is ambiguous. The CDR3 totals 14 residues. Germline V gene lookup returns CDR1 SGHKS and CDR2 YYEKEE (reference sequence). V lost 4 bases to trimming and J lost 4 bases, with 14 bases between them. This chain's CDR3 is CASSTGTDFYGYTF. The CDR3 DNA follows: TGTGCCAGCAGCACCGGAACAGATTTCTATGGCTACACCTTC.

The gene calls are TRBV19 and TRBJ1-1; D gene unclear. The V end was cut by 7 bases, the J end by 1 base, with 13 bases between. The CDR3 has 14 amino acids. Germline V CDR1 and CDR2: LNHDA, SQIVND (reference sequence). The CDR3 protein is CASIRTAANTEAFF. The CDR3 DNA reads TGTGCCAGTATCCGGACTGCCGCGAACACTGAAGCTTTCTTT. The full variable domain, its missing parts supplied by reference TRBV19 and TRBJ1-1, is DGGITQSPKYLFRKEGQNVTLSCEQNLNHDAMYWYRQDPGQGLRLIYYSQIVNDFQKGDIAEGYSVSREKKESFPLTVTSAQKNPTAFYLCASIRTAANTEAFFGQGTRLTVV.

For the CDR3, the DNA is TGTGCCAGCAGCTTAACGGCTAGCTTTTACAATGAGCAGTTCTTC. Translated: CASSLTASFYNEQFF. The chain couples TRBV7-8 to TRBJ2-1, with a tentative D call TRBD2 (5 bases). Between the trimmed V and J ends, which lost 2 bases and 4 bases, there was a span of 12 bases. Germline CDR1 is SGHVS and CDR2 is FQNEAQ. This CDR3 is 15 amino acids long.

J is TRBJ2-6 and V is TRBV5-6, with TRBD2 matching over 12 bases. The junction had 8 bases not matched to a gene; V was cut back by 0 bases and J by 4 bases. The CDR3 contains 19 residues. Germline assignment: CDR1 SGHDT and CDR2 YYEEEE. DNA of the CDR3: TGTGCCAGCAGCTTGGTCGCCCTAGCGGGGGGGCCGGGGGCCAACGTCCTGACTTTC. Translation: CASSLVALAGGPGANVLTF.

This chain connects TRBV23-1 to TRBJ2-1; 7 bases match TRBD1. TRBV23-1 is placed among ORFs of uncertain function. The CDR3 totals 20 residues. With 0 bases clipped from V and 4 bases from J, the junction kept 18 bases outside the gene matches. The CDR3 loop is CASSQSIHWVPGGEYNEQFF. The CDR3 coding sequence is TGCGCCAGCAGTCAATCGATTCATTGGGTTCCAGGGGGTGAATACAATGAGCAGTTCTTC.

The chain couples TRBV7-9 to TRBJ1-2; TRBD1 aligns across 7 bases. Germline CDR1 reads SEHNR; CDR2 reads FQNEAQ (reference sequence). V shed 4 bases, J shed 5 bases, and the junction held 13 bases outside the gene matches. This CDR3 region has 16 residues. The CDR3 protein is CASSWGQSPLPYGYTF. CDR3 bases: TGTGCCAGCAGCTGGGGACAGTCACCCCTCCCTTATGGCTACACCTTC.

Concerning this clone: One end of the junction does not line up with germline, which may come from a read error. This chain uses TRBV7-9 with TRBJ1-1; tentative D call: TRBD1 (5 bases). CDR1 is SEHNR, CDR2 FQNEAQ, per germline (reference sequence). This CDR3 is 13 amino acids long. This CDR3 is CSSSITGNTEAFF. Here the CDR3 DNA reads TGTTCCAGCAGCATTACAGGGAACACTGAAGCTTTCTTT.